The present T cell receptor beta chain was sequenced within a study of human T cells and chemical hapten exposure. Trimming cost V 4 bases and J 2 bases; bases outside gene matches: 2. CDR3 length equals 13 residues. Germline assignment: CDR1 ENHRY and CDR2 SYGVKD. The sample's time point: patch test 2, 6 weeks after DPC sensitization. The treatment: therapeutic diphenylcyclopropenone sensitization with weekly scalp DPC. TCRdb itself ran the RACE reads through MiXCR, one entry per CDR3 protein. The sample contains some 100,000 distinct CDR3 sequences, roughly a tenth of which appear only once. This clonotype was counted ten times or more.

This chain links TRBV10-3 with TRBJ2-7; 7 positions match TRBD1. This TCR was recovered from a woman in her thirties or forties with alopecia areata. Some clones in this sample may be carry-over from other donors' samples. The sample was whole blood, taken in connection with sensitization to the hapten diphenylcyclopropenone (DPC). The CDR3 nucleotides read TGTGCCATCAGTGGGCAGGGGGCCTACGAGCAGTACTTC. It encodes CAISGQGAYEQYF.